The 13 T cell receptor beta chains in this list originate from one sample, sequenced in a study of blood T cell repertoires in COVID-19. The repertoire was sequenced with immunoSEQ multiplex PCR; TCRdb's copy has only in-frame clones and lacks some. This sample has about 230,000 clones, with about 83% found just once. The source material was peripheral blood. Receptor source: a woman aged 25 to 39 with COVID-19, enrolled during active disease.

The chain employs TRBV28 and TRBJ2-7; 9 positions agree with TRBD1. Trimming removed 7 bases from V and 3 bases from J; junction bases left unmatched: 7. CDR1 is MDHEN and CDR2 is SYDVKM in the germline V gene. The CDR3 extends over 14 amino acids. DNA for the CDR3: TGTGCCAGCAATTTGCCGGGACAGGGCTACGAGCAGTACTTC. This sequence encodes CASNLPGQGYEQYF.

The V call is TRBV30, the J call TRBJ2-7; possibly TRBD2 for D (6 bases). Germline loops: CDR1 GTSNPN, CDR2 SVGIG (reference sequence). The CDR3 contains 14 residues. V was trimmed by 0 bases and J by 2 bases, leaving 11 bases between them. The CDR3 is CAWSVLAGTYEQYF. The CDR3 bases are TGTGCCTGGAGTGTATTGGCGGGGACCTACGAGCAGTACTTC.

CDR3 amino acids: CASSLGTGGKEQYF. DNA of the CDR3: TGTGCCAGCTCACTGGGGACAGGGGGCAAGGAGCAGTACTTC. J is TRBJ2-7 and V is TRBV18; 12 nucleotides align to TRBD1. This CDR3 has 14 amino acids. The V and J ends lost 4 bases and 7 bases, in that order; junction bases with no gene match: 5. Germline lookup yields CDR1 KGHSH and CDR2 LQKENI.

This clone was observed a handful of times. The V gene is TRBV7-9, the J gene TRBJ1-5; D not resolved. Germline-derived CDR1 and CDR2 are SEHNR and FQNEAQ (reference sequence). The germline V and J ends were trimmed by 4 bases and 3 bases, with 7 bases remaining between them. The CDR3 sequence is 13 residues long. CDR3 DNA sequence: TGTGCCAGCAGCTGGGCCTCCAATCAGCCCCAGCATTTT. Translating it yields CASSWASNQPQHF.

V and J are TRBV5-6 and TRBJ1-5; the match to TRBD1 covers 9 bases. Germline-derived CDR1 and CDR2 are SGHDT and YYEEEE. CDR3 length equals 16 residues. V shed 4 bases, J shed 7 bases, and the junction held 12 bases outside the gene matches. The CDR3, as DNA: TGTGCCAGCAGCCCATCGGCGGGACAGGGTTGGCAGCCCCAGCATTTT. This codes for CASSPSAGQGWQPQHF.

The gene calls are TRBV19 and TRBJ2-5; the match to TRBD1 covers 7 bases. The trim removed 6 bases at V and 5 bases at J, leaving 9 bases unmatched. This CDR3 spans 14 amino acids. Germline CDR1 is LNHDA and CDR2 is SQIVND (reference sequence). The CDR3 DNA is TGTGCCAGTAGCGCGTACAGGGGCCGGGAGACCCAGTACTTC. Protein: CASSAYRGRETQYF.

The V call is TRBV7-6, the J call TRBJ1-1, with D possibly matching TRBD1 (6 bases). Trimming took 3 bases from V and 6 from J, leaving 14 bases between them. Germline CDR1 reads SGHVS; CDR2 reads FNYEAQ. This CDR3 comprises 14 residues. CDR3 DNA: TGTGCCAGCAGCTTTCTTGGGGGCGACGCTGAAGCTTTCTTT. Protein: CASSFLGGDAEAFF.

The J gene is TRBJ1-4, the V gene TRBV10-1, with D perhaps TRBD1 (5 bases). CDR1 WNHNN and CDR2 SYGVQD come from the germline V gene (reference sequence). The CDR3 has 12 amino acids. V gave up 9 bases and J gave up 7 bases, with 12 bases separating them. CDR3 protein: CARGRGAEKLFF. The CDR3 DNA reads as TGCGCCAGGGGGAGGGGCGCTGAAAAACTGTTTTTT.

DNA of the CDR3: TGTGCCAGCCGTGCCGTTGACAGGGCTCATGGCTACACCTTC. Residues: CASRAVDRAHGYTF. The genes are TRBV28 and TRBJ1-2, with TRBD1 matching over 7 bases. The germline V gene has CDR1 MDHEN and CDR2 SYDVKM. The CDR3 runs 14 residues. V trimming: 8 bases; J trimming: 6 bases; junction bases outside the gene matches: 12.

The rearrangement uses TRBV27 and TRBJ1-6; TRBD1 might be the D (5 bases). V was cut by 0 bases and J by 8 bases, with 11 bases left in between. In germline, CDR1 is MNHEY, CDR2 SMNVEV (reference sequence). The CDR3 spans 15 residues. The CDR3 nucleotides read TGTGCCAGCAGTTTATCGCCAGACAGTTATTCACCCCTCCACTTT. As protein: CASSLSPDSYSPLHF.

The CDR3, as DNA: TGTGCCAGCAGCTTAAAATTGGGCCAGGCCCCCTCCAAGTACTTC. It codes for CASSLKLGQAPSKYF. The genes are TRBV7-6 and TRBJ2-7; D uncertain. Germline CDR1 SGHVS, CDR2 FNYEAQ. The CDR3 sequence is 15 residues long. Trimming shortened V by 2 bases and J by 11 bases, and 22 bases separated the two germline ends. The entire variable domain, with the rest obtained from reference TRBV7-6 and TRBJ2-7, is as follows: GAGVSQSPRYKVTKRGQDVALRCDPISGHVSLYWYRQALGQGPEFLTYFNYEAQQDKSGLPNDRFSAERPEGSISTLTIQRTEQRDSAMYRCASSLKLGQAPSKYFGPGTRLTVT.

The chain has TRBV6-5 and TRBJ1-2; 10 nucleotides line up with TRBD1. Germline V gene lookup returns CDR1 MNHEY and CDR2 SVGAGI. The junction had 5 bases not matched to a gene; V was cut back by 6 bases and J by 7 bases. CDR3 length: 13 residues. DNA of the CDR3: TGTGCCAGCAGCCCAGACAGGGGGCTTGGCTACACCTTC. The encoded protein is CASSPDRGLGYTF.

V is TRBV27 and J is TRBJ2-4; perhaps TRBD2 as D (6 bases). CDR1 MNHEY and CDR2 SMNVEV come from the germline V gene (reference sequence). The CDR3 contains 18 residues. V lost 0 bases, J lost 2 bases, and 17 bases lay in between. The CDR3 loop reads CASSLSKEGIPTKNIQYF. CDR3 DNA sequence: TGTGCCAGCAGTTTATCGAAGGAGGGCATCCCGACCAAAAACATTCAGTACTTC.